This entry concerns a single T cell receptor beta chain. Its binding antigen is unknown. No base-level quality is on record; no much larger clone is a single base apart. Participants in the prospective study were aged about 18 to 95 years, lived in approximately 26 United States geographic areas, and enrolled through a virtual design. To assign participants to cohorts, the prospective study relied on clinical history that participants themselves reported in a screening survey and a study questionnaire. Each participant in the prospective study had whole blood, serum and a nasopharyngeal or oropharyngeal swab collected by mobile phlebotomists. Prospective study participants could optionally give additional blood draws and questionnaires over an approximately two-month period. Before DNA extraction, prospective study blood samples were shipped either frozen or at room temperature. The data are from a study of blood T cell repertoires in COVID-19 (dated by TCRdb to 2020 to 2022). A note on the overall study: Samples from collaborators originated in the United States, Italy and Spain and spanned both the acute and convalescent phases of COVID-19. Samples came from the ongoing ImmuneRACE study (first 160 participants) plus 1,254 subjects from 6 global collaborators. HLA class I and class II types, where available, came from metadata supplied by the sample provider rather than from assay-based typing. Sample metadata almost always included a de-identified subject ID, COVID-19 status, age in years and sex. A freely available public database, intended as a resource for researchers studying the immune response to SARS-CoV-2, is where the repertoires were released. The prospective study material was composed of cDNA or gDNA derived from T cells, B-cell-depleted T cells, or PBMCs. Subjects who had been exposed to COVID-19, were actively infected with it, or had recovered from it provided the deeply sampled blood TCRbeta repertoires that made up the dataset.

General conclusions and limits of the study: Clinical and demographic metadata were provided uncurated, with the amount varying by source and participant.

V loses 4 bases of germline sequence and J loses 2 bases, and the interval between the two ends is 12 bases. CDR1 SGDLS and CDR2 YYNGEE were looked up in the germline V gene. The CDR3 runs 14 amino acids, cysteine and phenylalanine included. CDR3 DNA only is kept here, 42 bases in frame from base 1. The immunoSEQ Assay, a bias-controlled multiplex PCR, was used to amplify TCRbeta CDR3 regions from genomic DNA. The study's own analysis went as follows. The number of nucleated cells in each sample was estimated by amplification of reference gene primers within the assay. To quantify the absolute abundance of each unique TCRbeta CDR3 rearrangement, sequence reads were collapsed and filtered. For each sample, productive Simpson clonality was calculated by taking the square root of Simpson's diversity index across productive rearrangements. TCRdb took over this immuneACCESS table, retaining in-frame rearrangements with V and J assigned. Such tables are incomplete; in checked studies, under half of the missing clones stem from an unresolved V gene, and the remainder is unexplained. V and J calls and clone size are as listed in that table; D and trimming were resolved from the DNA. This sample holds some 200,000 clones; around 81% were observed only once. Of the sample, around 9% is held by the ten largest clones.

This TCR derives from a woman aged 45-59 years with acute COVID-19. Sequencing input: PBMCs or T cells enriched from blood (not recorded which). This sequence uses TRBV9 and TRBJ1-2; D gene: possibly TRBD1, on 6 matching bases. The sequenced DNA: TGTGCCAGCAGCCCGGGACAAACGAACTATGGCTACACCTTC. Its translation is CASSPGQTNYGYTF.